One sample yielded the 28 T cell receptor beta chains listed below, sequenced in a study of graft-versus-host responses after intestinal transplantation. Libraries were prepared by immunoSEQ multiplex PCR; TCRdb keeps only in-frame clonotypes and omits some of them. The data contain 95,000 to 110,000 clones, approximately 90% of them seen just once; the ten biggest clones take up 0.6% to 0.8%. The antigens for these receptors are not known. This specimen consisted of unstimulated CD4+ T cells sorted from spleen or lymph node cells, obtained before transplant. The receptors derive from a human donor who was the organ donor for an intestinal transplant.

The chain has TRBV15 and TRBJ1-5; D uncertain. The germline CDR1 and CDR2 sequences are LNHNV and YYDKDF (reference sequence). CDR3 size: 15 residues. V shed 6 bases and J shed 11 bases, with 23 bases lying between them. This chain's CDR3 is CATRSQAEIPSAQHF. The CDR3 DNA reads as TGTGCCACCAGGTCGCAGGCAGAGATCCCTTCGGCCCAGCATTTT.

This clone was detected once. This sequence joins TRBV19 and TRBJ2-5; D is uncertain. The J call may be incorrect, as the DNA end agrees better with TRBJ2-7. The germline V gene has CDR1 LNHDA and CDR2 SQIVND (reference sequence). The CDR3 loop spans 14 amino acids. As DNA, the CDR3 is TGTGCCAGTAGTATTTCTCGAAGCTCCTACGAGCAGTACTTC. It is translated as CASSISRSSYEQYF.

This clone has only a few counts. The chain recombines TRBV2 with TRBJ1-2; TRBD1 aligns across 7 bases. This CDR3 is 12 amino acids long. Germline values: CDR1 SNHLY, CDR2 FYNNEI. Losses at the gene ends were 7 bases for V and 8 bases for J; bases not matched to a gene: 7. For the CDR3, the DNA is TGTGCCAGCACCCCGGACAGGTGGGGCTACACCTTC. Translation gives CASTPDRWGYTF.

This clone was detected once. The chain uses TRBV5-6 and TRBJ2-7, with D unclear. V was trimmed by 1 base and J by 5 bases, leaving 7 bases between them. Germline-derived CDR1 and CDR2 are SGHDT and YYEEEE. This CDR3 spans 12 amino acids. The CDR3 region is CASSLYRDEQYF. Written as DNA, the CDR3 is TGTGCCAGCAGCTTGTATCGGGACGAGCAGTACTTC.

On this clone: One end of the junction fails to match germline, which may point to a read error. The rearrangement links TRBV4-1 to TRBJ2-5; no reliable D call. The CDR3 is made up of 12 amino acids. Germline CDR1 reads MGHRA; CDR2 reads YSYEKL. This chain's CDR3 is CASSQAMETQYF. The CDR3 DNA is TGCGCCAGCAGTCAAGCAATGGAGACCCAGTACTTC.

The V call is TRBV20-1, the J call TRBJ1-2, with D unresolved. Germline values: CDR1 DFQATT, CDR2 SNEGSKA (reference sequence). V lost 3 bases to trimming and J lost 4 bases, with 6 bases between them. The CDR3 extends over 11 amino acids. Here the CDR3 DNA reads TGCAGTGCTAGTAATACCTATGGCTACACCTTC. Amino acids: CSASNTYGYTF.

This chain connects TRBV28 to TRBJ1-2; TRBD1 is a possible D gene (6 bases). The germline CDR1 and CDR2 sequences are MDHEN and SYDVKM. This CDR3 contains 15 residues. V was shortened by 5 bases and J by 1 base, with 14 bases between the two germline ends. In DNA, the CDR3 is TGTGCCAGCAGTGGGGGGGCACTACTTAACTATGGCTACACCTTC. Translation gives CASSGGALLNYGYTF.

In this sample, this clone turned up a few times. The chain employs TRBV14 and TRBJ1-2; D is unresolved. This CDR3 has 13 residues. Trimming stripped 4 bases from V and 2 bases from J, with 8 bases between. CDR1 and CDR2 (germline): SGHDN, FVKESK. The CDR3, as DNA: TGTGCCAGCAGCCTCCGAGACAACTATGGCTACACCTTC. Its translation: CASSLRDNYGYTF.

The chain combines TRBV18 with TRBJ1-1, with a weak D call TRBD1 (6 bases). The germline V gene has CDR1 KGHSH and CDR2 LQKENI. V was pared by 3 bases and J by 3 bases, with 17 bases between. The CDR3 sequence is 16 residues long. In DNA, the CDR3 is TGTGCCAGCTCACCCCGGGACACCCAAACCTACACTGAAGCTTTCTTT. Protein: CASSPRDTQTYTEAFF.

The V and J genes are TRBV30 and TRBJ1-5, with 9 bases aligning to TRBD1. CDR3 length equals 14 residues. The J segment lost 2 bases and the V segment lost 5 bases, leaving 4 bases of the junction unmatched. CDR1 GTSNPN and CDR2 SVGIG come from the germline V gene (reference sequence). The CDR3 loop is CAWGGQGGNQPQHF. The CDR3 DNA is TGTGCCTGGGGGGGACAGGGCGGCAATCAGCCCCAGCATTTT.

This chain joins TRBV5-6 and TRBJ2-5, with D maybe TRBD2 (5 bases). The CDR3 runs 15 residues. Between the trimmed V and J ends, which lost 4 bases and 3 bases, there was a span of 16 bases. Germline CDR1 is SGHDT and CDR2 is YYEEEE. Written as DNA, the CDR3 is TGTGCCAGCAGCCAAACCCCCCGGACTGAAGAGACCCAGTACTTC. Protein sequence: CASSQTPRTEETQYF.

J is TRBJ1-6 and V is TRBV5-6; 10 bases match TRBD1. Germline CDR1 SGHDT, CDR2 YYEEEE. The CDR3 totals 16 residues. Trimming at V came to 2 bases and at J to 8 bases, leaving 7 bases not matched to a gene. CDR3 sequence: CASSLRTGGRDSPLHF. DNA of the CDR3: TGTGCCAGCAGCTTAAGGACAGGGGGTAGGGATTCACCCCTCCACTTT.

The genes are TRBV5-1 and TRBJ2-1; 11 positions match TRBD2. Looked up from germline, CDR1 is SGHRS and CDR2 is YFSETQ. The V and J ends lost 3 bases and 10 bases, in that order; junction bases with no gene match: 12. CDR3 length equals 16 residues. The CDR3 DNA sequence: TGCGCCAGCAGCTCTTCCGGGACTAGCGGTACAACAGAGCAGTTCTTC. This gives the protein CASSSSGTSGTTEQFF.

The genes are TRBV19 and TRBJ2-1; D is ambiguous. Germline-derived CDR1 and CDR2 are LNHDA and SQIVND (reference sequence). V was clipped by 0 bases and J by 4 bases, with 16 bases between them. This CDR3 is built from 17 residues. CDR3 sequence: CASSIDRLVNPYNEQFF. The CDR3 DNA sequence: TGTGCCAGTAGTATAGATCGACTGGTGAACCCTTACAATGAGCAGTTCTTC. Variable domain in full (rest from reference TRBV19 and TRBJ2-1): DGGITQSPKYLFRKEGQNVTLSCEQNLNHDAMYWYRQDPGQGLRLIYYSQIVNDFQKGDIAEGYSVSREKKESFPLTVTSAQKNPTAFYLCASSIDRLVNPYNEQFFGPGTRLTVL.

The chain carries TRBV11-3 and TRBJ1-5; tentative D call: TRBD1 (6 bases). This CDR3 is 13 amino acids long. Trimming shortened V by 5 bases and J by 3 bases, and 8 bases separated the two germline ends. Germline CDR1 reads SGHNT; CDR2 reads YENEEA. For the CDR3, the DNA is TGTGCCAGCAGCGGACAGAACAATCAGCCCCAGCATTTT. The encoded protein is CASSGQNNQPQHF.

This rearrangement joins TRBV4-1 to TRBJ2-6; TRBD1 might be the D (6 bases). Germline values: CDR1 MGHRA, CDR2 YSYEKL. The V end lost 0 bases, the J end lost 4 bases, and 10 bases lay between the germline ends. The CDR3 runs 16 residues. This CDR3 reads CASSQDSGTGANVLTF. In DNA form, the CDR3 reads TGCGCCAGCAGCCAAGATTCTGGGACAGGGGCCAACGTCCTGACTTTC.

J is TRBJ2-2 and V is TRBV4-1; D tentatively reads TRBD1 or TRBD2 (6 bases each). The CDR3 spans 14 residues. Germline-derived CDR1 and CDR2 are MGHRA and YSYEKL. Trimming took off 6 bases at V and 1 base at J, with 9 bases between the two ends. In nucleotides, the CDR3 is TGCGCCAGCAGGGGGGGCCTGAACACCGGGGAGCTGTTTTTT. Translation: CASRGGLNTGELFF.

Of note for this clone: A junction boundary mismatches the germline segment, possibly from a read error. The chain combines TRBV6-5 with TRBJ2-7, with 7 bases lining up with TRBD1. The CDR3 is 11 amino acids. Per germline, CDR1 MNHEY and CDR2 SVGAGI. The CDR3 protein is CASREGDRRRF. The CDR3 bases are TGTGCCAGCAGAGAAGGGGACAGAAGAAGATTC.

CDR3 nucleotide sequence: TGTGCCAGCAGCCCCGGGTATACTGAAGCTTTCTTT. Its protein product is CASSPGYTEAFF. The chain uses TRBV11-2 and TRBJ1-1; no definite D call. V lost 5 bases and J lost 5, with 9 bases in between. The CDR3 contains 12 residues. Looked up from germline, CDR1 is SGHAT and CDR2 is FQNNGV.

The genes are TRBV6-6 and TRBJ2-3; tentatively, D is TRBD2 (6 bases). CDR1 is MNHNY, CDR2 SVGAGI, per germline (reference sequence). V lost 0 bases to trimming and J lost 5 bases, with 12 bases between them. This CDR3 comprises 15 residues. CDR3 residues: CASSYSGQGGDTQYF. CDR3 in DNA: TGTGCCAGCAGTTACTCTGGGCAGGGAGGAGATACGCAGTATTTT.

The chain joins TRBV9 to TRBJ2-3; possibly TRBD2 for D (5 bases). The CDR3 covers 18 residues. V was shortened by 0 bases and J by 3 bases, with 20 bases between the two germline ends. In germline, CDR1 is SGDLS, CDR2 YYNGEE. The CDR3 loop reads CASSVGLLGLAVTDTQYF. The CDR3 coding sequence is TGTGCCAGCAGCGTAGGATTACTAGGGCTCGCCGTGACAGATACGCAGTATTTT.

J is TRBJ2-7 and V is TRBV6-5, with TRBD1 identical over 10 bases. V was pared by 6 bases and J by 5 bases, with 10 bases of the junction left unmatched. The CDR3 consists of 15 residues. Germline values: CDR1 MNHEY, CDR2 SVGAGI. The CDR3 spells CASRNRQGARNEQYF. CDR3 DNA: TGTGCCAGCAGGAATCGACAGGGGGCAAGGAACGAGCAGTACTTC.

The chain is built from TRBV19 and TRBJ2-2; TRBD1 might be the D (6 bases). V lost 2 bases and J 3 bases, leaving 13 bases between the germline ends. CDR3 length equals 16 residues. Germline V gives CDR1 LNHDA, CDR2 SQIVND (reference sequence). CDR3 DNA: TGTGCCAGTAGTATAACAGGGTGGTCGGACACCGGGGAGCTGTTTTTT. Residues: CASSITGWSDTGELFF.

This clone was picked up a small number of times. The V gene is TRBV27, the J gene TRBJ2-1, with a possible D match to TRBD2 (5 bases). V was shortened by 5 bases and J by 7 bases, with 12 bases between the two germline ends. Looked up from germline, CDR1 is MNHEY and CDR2 is SMNVEV (reference sequence). CDR3 length: 13 amino acids. The CDR3 nucleotides are TGTGCCAGCAGTGTCCGTGGGAGTAATGAGCAGTTCTTC. This sequence encodes CASSVRGSNEQFF.

J is TRBJ2-1 and V is TRBV12-2; TRBD2 reflects the table's D call only, with no check against the DNA. TRBV12-2 is a pseudogene locus. The CDR3 covers 16 residues. CDR3 sequence: CASRIRSGRLHNEQFF. The CDR3 coding sequence is TGTGCAAGTCGCATCCGTAGCGGGAGGCTCCACAATGAGCAGTTCTTC.

The V call is TRBV5-1, the J call TRBJ1-1, with D hard to call. Per germline, CDR1 SGHRS and CDR2 YFSETQ. V was trimmed by 5 bases and J by 1 base, leaving 6 bases between them. This CDR3 is 12 amino acids long. This chain's CDR3 is CASRVGNTEAFF. CDR3 sequence (DNA): TGCGCCAGCAGGGTCGGGAACACTGAAGCTTTCTTT.

This CDR3 is CASSRLAGQESSYNEQFF. CDR3 coding DNA: TGTGCCTCCTCCCGTCTAGCGGGTCAAGAGAGCTCCTACAATGAGCAGTTCTTC. The gene calls are TRBV14 and TRBJ2-1; 8 nucleotides align to TRBD2. The length of the CDR3 is 18 residues. Germline V CDR1 and CDR2: SGHDN, FVKESK. Unmatched junction bases numbered 18, after V lost 11 bases and J lost 0 bases. The full variable domain, its missing parts supplied by reference TRBV14 and TRBJ2-1, is EAGVTQFPSHSVIEKGQTVTLRCDPISGHDNLYWYRRVMGKEIKFLLHFVKESKQDESGMPNNRFLAERTGGTYSTLKVQPAELEDSGVYFCASSRLAGQESSYNEQFFGPGTRLTVL.

V is TRBV29-1 and J is TRBJ1-4; possibly TRBD1 for D (5 bases). Germline CDR1 is SQVTM and CDR2 is ANQGSEA. Trimming took off 3 bases at V and 8 bases at J, with 13 bases between the two ends. This CDR3 spans 13 amino acids. The CDR3 spells CSVDVQGSEKLFF. The CDR3 nucleotides are TGCAGCGTTGACGTCCAGGGTAGCGAAAAACTGTTTTTT.